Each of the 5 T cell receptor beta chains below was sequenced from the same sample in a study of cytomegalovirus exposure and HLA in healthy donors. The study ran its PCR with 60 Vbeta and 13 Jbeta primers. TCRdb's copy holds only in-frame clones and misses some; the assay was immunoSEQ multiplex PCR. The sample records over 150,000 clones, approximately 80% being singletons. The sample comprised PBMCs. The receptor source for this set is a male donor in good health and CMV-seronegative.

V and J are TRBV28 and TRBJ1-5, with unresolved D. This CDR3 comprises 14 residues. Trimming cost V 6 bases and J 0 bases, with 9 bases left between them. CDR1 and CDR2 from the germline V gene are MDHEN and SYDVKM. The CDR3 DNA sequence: TGTGCCAGCAGGGCGGGGAATAGCAATCAGCCCCAGCATTTT. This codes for CASRAGNSNQPQHF.

The CDR3 here is CASSEISRDYGYTF. CDR3 DNA sequence: TGTGCCAGCAGTGAAATTTCCAGGGACTATGGCTACACCTTC. The rearrangement uses TRBV2 and TRBJ1-2; tentatively, D is TRBD1 (5 bases). CDR3 length equals 14 residues. Trimming took 2 bases from V and 3 from J, leaving 10 bases between them. Germline CDR1 SNHLY, CDR2 FYNNEI. Looking up the rest from reference TRBV2 and TRBJ1-2 gives the full variable domain: EPEVTQTPSHQVTQMGQEVILRCVPISNHLYFYWYRQILGQKVEFLVSFYNNEISEKSEIFDDQFSVERPDGSNFTLKIRSTKLEDSAMYFCASSEISRDYGYTFGSGTRLTVV.

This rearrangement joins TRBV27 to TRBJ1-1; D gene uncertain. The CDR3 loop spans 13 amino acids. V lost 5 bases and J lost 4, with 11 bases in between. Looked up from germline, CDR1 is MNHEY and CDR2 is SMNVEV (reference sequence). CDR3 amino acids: CASSHGSVTEAFF. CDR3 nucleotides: TGTGCCAGCAGTCACGGGAGTGTCACTGAAGCTTTCTTT.

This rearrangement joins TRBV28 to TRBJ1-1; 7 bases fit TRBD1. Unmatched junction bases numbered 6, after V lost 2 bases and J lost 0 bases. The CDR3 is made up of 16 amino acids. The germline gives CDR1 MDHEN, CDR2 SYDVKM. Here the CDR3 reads CASSLPQGVMNTEAFF. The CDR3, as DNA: TGTGCCAGCAGTTTACCCCAGGGGGTCATGAACACTGAAGCTTTCTTT. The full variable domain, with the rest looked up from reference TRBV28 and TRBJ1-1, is DVKVTQSSRYLVKRTGEKVFLECVQDMDHENMFWYRQDPGLGLRLIYFSYDVKMKEKGDIPEGYSVSREKKERFSLILESASTNQTSMYLCASSLPQGVMNTEAFFGQGTRLTVV.

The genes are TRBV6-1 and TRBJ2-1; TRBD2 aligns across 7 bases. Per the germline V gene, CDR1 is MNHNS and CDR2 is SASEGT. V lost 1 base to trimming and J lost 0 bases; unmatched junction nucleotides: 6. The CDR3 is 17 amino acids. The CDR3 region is CASSEGVSGFSYNEQFF. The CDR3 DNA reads TGTGCCAGCAGTGAAGGGGTTAGCGGGTTCTCCTACAATGAGCAGTTCTTC.